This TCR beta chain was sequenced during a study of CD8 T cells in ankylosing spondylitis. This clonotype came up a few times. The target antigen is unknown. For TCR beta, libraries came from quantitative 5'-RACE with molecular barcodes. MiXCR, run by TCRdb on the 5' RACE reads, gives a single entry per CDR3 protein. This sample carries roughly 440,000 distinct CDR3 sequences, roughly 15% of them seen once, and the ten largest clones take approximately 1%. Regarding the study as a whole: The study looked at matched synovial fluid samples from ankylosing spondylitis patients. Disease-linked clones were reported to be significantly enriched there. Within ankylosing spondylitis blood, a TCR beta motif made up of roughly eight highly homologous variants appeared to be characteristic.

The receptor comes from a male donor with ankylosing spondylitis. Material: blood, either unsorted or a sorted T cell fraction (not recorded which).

Written as DNA, the CDR3 is TGTGCCAGCAGCTTCGACTCGGCCCTAGGATACATTCAGTACTTC. Protein: CASSFDSALGYIQYF. V and J are TRBV7-2 and TRBJ2-4; D unclear. Germline-derived CDR1 and CDR2 are SGHTA and FQGNSA. The ends were cut back, 3 bases at V and 8 bases at J, with 17 bases in the middle. The CDR3 runs to 15 residues.